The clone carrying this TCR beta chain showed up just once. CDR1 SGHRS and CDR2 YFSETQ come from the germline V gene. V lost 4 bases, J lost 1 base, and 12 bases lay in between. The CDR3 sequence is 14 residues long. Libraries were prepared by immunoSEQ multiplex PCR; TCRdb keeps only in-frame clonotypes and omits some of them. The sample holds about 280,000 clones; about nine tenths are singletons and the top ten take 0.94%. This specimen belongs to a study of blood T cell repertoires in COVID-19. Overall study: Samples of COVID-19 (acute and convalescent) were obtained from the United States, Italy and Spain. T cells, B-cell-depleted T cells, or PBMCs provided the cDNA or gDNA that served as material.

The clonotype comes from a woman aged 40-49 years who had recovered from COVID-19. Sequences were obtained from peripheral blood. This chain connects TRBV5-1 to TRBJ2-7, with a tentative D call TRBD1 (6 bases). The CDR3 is CASSPDSPSYEQYF. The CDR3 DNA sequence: TGCGCCAGCAGCCCGGACAGCCCTTCCTACGAGCAGTACTTC.